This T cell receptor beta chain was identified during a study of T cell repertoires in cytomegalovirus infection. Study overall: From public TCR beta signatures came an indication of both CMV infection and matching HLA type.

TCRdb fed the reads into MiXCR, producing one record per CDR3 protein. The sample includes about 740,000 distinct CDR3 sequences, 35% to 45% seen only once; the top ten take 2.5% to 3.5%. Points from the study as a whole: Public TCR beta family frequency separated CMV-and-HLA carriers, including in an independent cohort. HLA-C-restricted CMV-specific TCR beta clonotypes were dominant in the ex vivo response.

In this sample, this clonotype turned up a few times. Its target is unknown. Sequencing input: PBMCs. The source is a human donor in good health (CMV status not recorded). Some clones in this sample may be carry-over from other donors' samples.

CDR3 loop: CASSDPTGGEFPQYF. CDR3 nucleotide sequence: TGTGCCAGCAGCGACCCGACAGGGGGCGAATTCCCTCAGTACTTC. The chain uses TRBV6-6 and TRBJ2-7; 10 nucleotides line up with TRBD1. This CDR3 is 15 amino acids long. Germline V gene data show CDR1 as MNHNY and CDR2 as SVGAGI (reference sequence). The V and J ends lost 6 bases and 10 bases, in that order; junction bases with no gene match: 15.